These 12 T cell receptor beta chains originate from one sample sequenced in a study of blood T cell repertoires in COVID-19. The protocol was immunoSEQ multiplex PCR, while the TCRdb copy is restricted to in-frame clones and leaves out a portion. This repertoire shows 170,000 or so clones, around 85% found once; its top ten account for 5% to 7.5%. The source material was PBMCs or T cells enriched from blood (not recorded which). These receptors came from a man aged 35-49 years who had recovered from COVID-19.

The V gene is TRBV27, the J gene TRBJ2-2; 10 bases line up with TRBD1. The length of the CDR3 is 16 residues. Germline CDR1 reads MNHEY; CDR2 reads SMNVEV (reference sequence). V gave up 0 bases and J gave up 5 bases; unmatched junction bases: 3. The CDR3 bases are TGTGCCAGCAGTTTATCGACAGGGGGCTATACCGGGGAGCTGTTTTTT. Its translation: CASSLSTGGYTGELFF.

This chain connects TRBV5-8 to TRBJ2-7; weak D call: TRBD1 (5 bases). Germline V gene lookup returns CDR1 SGHTS and CDR2 YDEGEE. V lost 4 bases to trimming and J lost 5 bases, with 13 bases between them. The CDR3 is 13 amino acids. CDR3 nucleotides: TGTGCCAGCAGCGAAAGGGGCAGGGACGAGCAGTACTTC. It codes for CASSERGRDEQYF.

V usage is TRBV5-1 and J usage is TRBJ1-1, with TRBD1 identical over 9 bases. The junction had 2 bases not matched to a gene; V was cut back by 4 bases and J by 1 base. The CDR3 has 14 amino acids. Per the germline V gene, CDR1 is SGHRS and CDR2 is YFSETQ. The CDR3 sequence is CASSMGQGNTEAFF. In DNA form, the CDR3 reads TGCGCCAGCAGCATGGGACAGGGGAACACTGAAGCTTTCTTT.

The rearrangement links TRBV9 to TRBJ1-4; D remains ambiguous. Per the germline V gene, CDR1 is SGDLS and CDR2 is YYNGEE. The CDR3 length is 14 residues. V lost 0 bases to trimming and J lost 6 bases, with 9 bases between them. The CDR3, as DNA: TGTGCCAGCAGCGTAGACGGAGGTGATGAAAAACTGTTTTTT. This translates into CASSVDGGDEKLFF. Using reference TRBV9 and TRBJ1-4 for the parts outside the CDR3, the full variable domain is DSGVTQTPKHLITATGQRVTLRCSPRSGDLSVYWYQQSLDQGLQFLIQYYNGEERAKGNILERFSAQQFPDLHSELNLSSLELGDSALYFCASSVDGGDEKLFFGSGTQLSVL.

Written as DNA, the CDR3 is TGTGCCTGGAGGAGCGGTAGCGGGACCACAGATACGCAGTATTTT. It yields the protein CAWRSGSGTTDTQYF. This chain joins TRBV30 and TRBJ2-3; 8 positions match TRBD2. Germline trimming cut 3 bases from V and 2 bases from J; bases unmatched to any gene: 7. Germline loops: CDR1 GTSNPN, CDR2 SVGIG (reference sequence). This CDR3 is built from 15 residues.

The chain links TRBV19 to TRBJ1-2, with D tentatively TRBD1 (6 bases). CDR1 is LNHDA, CDR2 SQIVND, per germline (reference sequence). The germline V and J ends were trimmed by 0 bases and 5 bases, with 10 bases remaining between them. The CDR3 is 14 amino acids. In DNA form, the CDR3 reads TGTGCCAGTAGTATAGACAGGGGTGGATATGGCTACACCTTC. Encoded protein: CASSIDRGGYGYTF.

This clone has a single count. CDR3 in amino acids: CASSPNRGGYEQYF. CDR3 bases: TGTGCCAGCAGCCCAAACAGGGGTGGTTACGAGCAGTACTTC. V and J are TRBV11-3 and TRBJ2-7; TRBD1 matches at 7 bases. The CDR3 consists of 14 residues. Germline values: CDR1 SGHNT, CDR2 YENEEA. J was trimmed by 4 bases and V by 5 bases; bases with no gene match: 8.

The chain carries TRBV28 and TRBJ1-6, with TRBD1 identical over 9 bases. The V gene's germline CDR1 is MDHEN and CDR2 SYDVKM. J lost 9 bases, V lost 6 bases, and 18 bases had no gene match. CDR3 size: 18 residues. The CDR3 sequence: CASSRASGTGLVVSPLHF. DNA for the CDR3: TGTGCCAGCAGCCGAGCTTCCGGGACAGGGTTGGTTGTTTCACCCCTCCACTTT. Using reference TRBV28 and TRBJ1-6 for the parts outside the CDR3, the full variable domain is DVKVTQSSRYLVKRTGEKVFLECVQDMDHENMFWYRQDPGLGLRLIYFSYDVKMKEKGDIPEGYSVSREKKERFSLILESASTNQTSMYLCASSRASGTGLVVSPLHFGNGTRLTVT.

The V and J genes are TRBV7-9 and TRBJ2-5; D unclear. Germline V lookup: CDR1 SEHNR, CDR2 FQNEAQ (reference sequence). The CDR3 extends over 9 amino acids. This chain's CDR3 is CTTGETQYF. In nucleotides, the CDR3 is TGTACCACCGGGGAGACCCAGTACTTC. The whole variable domain, filled in from reference TRBV7-9 and TRBJ2-5, reads DTGVSQNPRHKITKRGQNVTFRCDPISEHNRLYWYRQTLGQGPEFLTYFQNEAQLEKSRLLSDRFSAERPKGSFSTLEIQRTEQGDSAMYLCTTGETQYFGPGTRLLVL.

The V gene is TRBV28, the J gene TRBJ1-2; D remains ambiguous. The CDR3 runs to 14 residues. In germline, CDR1 is MDHEN, CDR2 SYDVKM. Trimming cost V 8 bases and J 2 bases, with 15 bases left between them. The DNA for the CDR3 is TGTGCCAGCTCTCTCCACCCCCAGAACTATGGCTACACCTTC. Amino acid sequence: CASSLHPQNYGYTF.

The rearrangement links TRBV6-5 to TRBJ1-2; D perhaps matches TRBD1 (5 bases). Germline V gene data show CDR1 as MNHEY and CDR2 as SVGAGI. With 6 bases removed from V and 4 bases from J, the gap between germline ends came to 15 bases. This CDR3 is 14 amino acids long. CDR3 nucleotide sequence: TGTGCCAGCAGGGCACCCCAGGGAATCTATGGCTACACCTTC. Its protein product is CASRAPQGIYGYTF.

J is TRBJ1-2 and V is TRBV5-6; TRBD1 agrees at 9 bases. The CDR3 covers 15 residues. V was clipped by 7 bases and J by 4 bases; unmatched bases: 11. Per germline, CDR1 SGHDT and CDR2 YYEEEE. CDR3 amino acids: CASAFTGGDIYGYTF. As DNA, the CDR3 is TGTGCCAGCGCCTTCACAGGGGGCGATATCTATGGCTACACCTTC.